These T cell receptor beta chains were read from a single sample in a study of T cells in Graves' hyperthyroidism and ophthalmopathy. TCRdb passed the multiplex PCR reads through MiXCR, listing each CDR3 protein once. The profile shows a few hundred thousand distinct CDR3 sequences, about 15% of them singletons. The sample comprised blood. These receptors originate from a young woman with Graves' hyperthyroidism that later progressed to Graves' ophthalmopathy. CDR3s include the opening cysteine and the closing phenylalanine or tryptophan. The D gene is left open where the match is weak. Expanded clones are given a class, and other clones once, few, many or no size at all.

clone_size,cdr3_length,d_call,v_call,j_call,cdr3_aa,cdr3_nt
many,14,TRBD2,TRBV20-1,TRBJ2-7,CSAFSGRGSYEQYF,TGCAGTGCGTTTAGCGGGAGGGGTTCCTACGAGCAGTACTTC
many,14,NA,TRBV5-8,TRBJ2-1,CASRRDTIYNEQFF,TGTGCCAGCAGGCGGGACACAATATACAATGAGCAGTTCTTC
many,14,NA,TRBV11-2,TRBJ2-5,CASSLDWDEGTQYF,TGTGCCAGCAGCTTAGATTGGGACGAAGGGACCCAGTACTTC
many,14,NA,TRBV11-2,TRBJ2-5,CASSPPAGQETQYF,TGTGCCAGCAGCCCCCCGGCAGGCCAAGAGACCCAGTACTTC
many,13,NA,TRBV28,TRBJ2-1,CASEKGPSNEQFF,TGTGCCAGCGAAAAGGGGCCTAGCAATGAGCAGTTCTTC
many,13,NA,TRBV12-3/TRBV12-4,TRBJ2-7,CASSHGGTYEQYF,TGTGCCAGCAGCCACGGAGGCACCTACGAGCAGTACTTC
many,12,NA,TRBV28,TRBJ2-7,CASSPRRYEQYF,TGTGCCAGCAGTCCGAGAAGGTACGAGCAGTACTTC
NA,15,TRBD1,TRBV25-1,TRBJ1-1,CASSGSGQGNTEAFF,TGTGCCAGCAGTGGGAGTGGACAGGGGAACACTGAAGCTTTCTTT
many,13,NA,TRBV7-2,TRBJ2-3,CASSFYSTDTQYF,TGTGCCAGCAGCTTCTATAGCACAGATACGCAGTATTTT
many,18,NA,TRBV7-6,TRBJ1-2,CASSFIRVPFTANYGYTF,TGTGCCAGCAGCTTTATCCGGGTTCCCTTCACAGCTAACTATGGCTACACCTTC
many,16,NA,TRBV3-1,TRBJ1-4,CASSQDPGGPYEKLFF,TGTGCCAGCAGCCAAGATCCCGGCGGACCATATGAAAAACTGTTTTTT
NA,13,NA,TRBV20-1,TRBJ2-3,CSAPPSNWDTQYF,TGCAGTGCCCCCCCCTCAAACTGGGATACGCAGTATTTT
NA,15,NA,TRBV6-5,TRBJ1-2,CASSYVLVGNYGYTF,TGTGCCAGCAGTTACGTTCTGGTGGGTAACTATGGCTACACCTTC
many,13,NA,TRBV20-1,TRBJ2-5,CSARPAGRETQYF,TGCAGTGCTAGACCCGCAGGGCGGGAGACCCAGTACTTC
many,15,TRBD2,TRBV12-3/TRBV12-4,TRBJ2-5,CASSLRVTSGETQYF,TGTGCCAGCAGTCTGAGGGTAACTAGCGGCGAGACCCAGTACTTC
many,15,TRBD1,TRBV7-8,TRBJ1-1,CASSVGGAGNTEAFF,TGTGCCAGCAGCGTAGGGGGCGCCGGGAACACTGAAGCTTTCTTT
NA,14,NA,TRBV18,TRBJ1-2,CASSPETGLYGYTF,TGTGCCAGCTCACCAGAGACAGGACTTTATGGCTACACCTTC
many,15,TRBD2,TRBV18,TRBJ2-1,CASSPLAGVGNEQFF,TGTGCCAGCTCACCACTAGCGGGAGTAGGCAATGAGCAGTTCTTC
many,15,TRBD1,TRBV20-1,TRBJ2-5,CSARGLRGLEETQYF,TGCAGTGCTAGAGGCCTAAGGGGGCTGGAAGAGACCCAGTACTTC
NA,17,TRBD2,TRBV3-1,TRBJ2-3,CASSRTSEIYSTDTQYF,TGTGCCAGCAGTCGGACTAGCGAGATATATAGCACAGATACGCAGTATTTT
many,13,NA,TRBV4-1,TRBJ1-2,CASSQVPRRGYTF,TGCGCCAGCAGCCAAGTCCCGAGACGTGGCTACACCTTC
few,13,NA,TRBV20-1,TRBJ2-1,CSARNLLIDEQFF,TGCAGTGCTAGAAATCTGCTCATCGATGAGCAGTTCTTC
many,15,NA,TRBV5-1,TRBJ2-7,CASSLGAGTIYEQYF,TGCGCCAGCAGCTTGGGGGCAGGGACCATCTACGAGCAGTACTTC
many,16,TRBD2,TRBV20-1,TRBJ2-7,CSAREVAGESSYEQYF,TGCAGTGCTAGAGAGGTGGCGGGGGAGAGCTCCTACGAGCAGTACTTC
many,14,TRBD2,TRBV27,TRBJ2-1,CASSWTSLYNEQFF,TGTGCCAGCAGTTGGACTAGCCTCTACAATGAGCAGTTCTTC
NA,17,TRBD1,TRBV5-4,TRBJ2-5,CASSSPGQGTLGRTQYF,TGTGCCAGCAGCTCTCCGGGACAGGGGACTTTAGGGAGGACCCAGTACTTC
many,17,TRBD1,TRBV6-9,TRBJ2-1,CASSYLVARGRYDEQFF,TGTGCCAGCAGTTATCTTGTTGCCAGGGGGCGTTACGATGAGCAGTTCTTC
many,15,TRBD2,TRBV7-2,TRBJ2-5,CASSLVSGIQETQYF,TGTGCCAGCAGCTTAGTAAGCGGGATCCAAGAGACCCAGTACTTC
few,15,NA,TRBV2,TRBJ2-1,CASSEAGAAYNEQFF,TGTGCCAGCAGTGAAGCGGGGGCGGCCTACAATGAGCAGTTCTTC
many,16,NA,TRBV28,TRBJ2-7,CASSLGAGKRAYEQYF,TGTGCCAGCAGTTTAGGGGCAGGGAAGAGGGCCTACGAGCAGTACTTC
NA,13,NA,TRBV6-2/TRBV6-3,TRBJ2-3,CASVGFSADTQYF,TGTGCCAGCGTAGGCTTTAGCGCAGATACGCAGTATTTT
many,17,NA,TRBV7-3,TRBJ2-3,CASSLGRSSISTDTQYF,TGTGCCAGCAGCTTGGGGCGGTCGTCAATTTCCACAGATACGCAGTATTTT
NA,16,NA,TRBV4-1,TRBJ2-7,CASSQDMGTASYEQYF,TGCGCCAGCAGCCAAGATATGGGGACCGCCTCCTACGAGCAGTACTTC
NA,15,NA,TRBV3-1,TRBJ2-7,CASSQAGRSSYEQYF,TGTGCCAGCAGCCAAGCGGGACGTTCCTCCTACGAGCAGTACTTC
NA,16,TRBD1,TRBV18,TRBJ1-2,CASSLDGTGYNYGYTF,TGTGCCAGCTCACTGGACGGGACAGGTTATAACTATGGCTACACCTTC
many,15,NA,TRBV28,TRBJ1-1,CASRSEGNLGTEAFF,TGTGCCAGCAGATCAGAGGGGAATTTGGGCACTGAAGCTTTCTTT
many,13,NA,TRBV28,TRBJ2-5,CASTLSQEQTQYF,TGTGCCAGCACCCTGAGCCAGGAACAGACCCAGTACTTC
many,17,TRBD2,TRBV27,TRBJ2-7,CASSLSSGGGNPNEQYF,TGTGCCAGCAGTTTATCGTCGGGGGGAGGAAACCCCAACGAGCAGTACTTC
few,11,NA,TRBV29-1,TRBJ2-2,CSVVSSGELFF,TGCAGCGTTGTTTCGTCCGGGGAGCTGTTTTTT
many,17,TRBD2,TRBV12-3/TRBV12-4,TRBJ2-2,CASSLGLAGASTGELFF,TGTGCCAGCAGCCTCGGACTAGCGGGAGCTAGCACCGGGGAGCTGTTTTTT
few,15,NA,TRBV3-1,TRBJ1-5,CASSLSGFSNQPQHF,TGTGCCAGCTCCCTTTCTGGCTTTAGCAATCAGCCCCAGCATTTT
many,16,TRBD1,TRBV28,TRBJ1-2,CASSSAYRTGHYGYTF,TGTGCCAGCAGTTCGGCATATAGGACAGGGCACTATGGCTACACCTTC
many,15,TRBD2,TRBV5-1,TRBJ2-5,CASSSGLAAQETQYF,TGCGCCAGCAGCTCGGGACTAGCGGCCCAAGAGACCCAGTACTTC
NA,16,TRBD2,TRBV6-2/TRBV6-3,TRBJ2-1,CASRASGSQSYNEQFF,TGTGCCAGCAGGGCTAGCGGGAGTCAATCCTACAATGAGCAGTTCTTC
many,16,NA,TRBV15,TRBJ2-1,CATSSRGAGQYNEQFF,TGTGCCACCAGCAGCCGGGGGGCCGGACAGTACAATGAGCAGTTCTTC
few,16,TRBD2,TRBV9,TRBJ2-1,CASSSNLAGGYNEQFF,TGTGCCAGCAGCTCCAATCTAGCGGGAGGGTACAATGAGCAGTTCTTC
few,13,TRBD1,TRBV15,TRBJ2-7,CATNPGQGYEQYF,TGTGCCACGAACCCGGGACAGGGCTACGAGCAGTACTTC
many,13,NA,TRBV2,TRBJ2-7,CASTSPGHYEQYF,TGTGCCAGCACCTCCCCGGGCCACTACGAGCAGTACTTC
NA,13,NA,TRBV6-1,TRBJ1-4,CASRMAYNEKLFF,TGTGCCAGCAGAATGGCCTATAATGAAAAACTGTTTTTT
many,16,TRBD2,TRBV5-4,TRBJ2-1,CASSRRAGVDYNEQFF,TGTGCCAGCAGCCGAAGGGCGGGAGTGGACTACAATGAGCAGTTCTTC
few,15,NA,TRBV27,TRBJ2-5,CASYPTGRVEETQYF,TGTGCCAGCTACCCAACAGGGAGGGTGGAAGAGACCCAGTACTTC
NA,18,TRBD1,TRBV28,TRBJ1-2,CASRAGQGEVDFDYGYTF,TGTGCCAGCAGGGCCGGACAGGGAGAGGTAGATTTTGACTATGGCTACACCTTC